The 27 T cell receptor beta chains below all came from one sample that was sequenced in a study of blood T cells in healthy people across ages (dated by TCRdb to between 2015 and 2016). Libraries were built with 5' RACE. The sequencing machine was an Illumina HiSeq 2500. A second roughly 6 to 12 cycle PCR used a sample-barcoded 5' primer and a J-beta primer mix. TCRdb reworked the public reads: Q25 trimming with fastp, MiXCR clone assembly, productive beta chains retained. Every CDR3 protein is listed once, alongside the most common genes and DNA of its rows. This sample holds 850,000 to 1,000,000 distinct CDR3 sequences; approximately 49% were observed only once. About an eighth of the sample comes from the top ten. The specimen sequenced was blood. Receptor source: a man aged 30 to 45 in good health.

The chain links TRBV24-1 to TRBJ2-3; 7 nucleotides match TRBD1. The V segment lost 4 bases and the J segment 2 bases; nucleotides outside the gene matches: 8. This CDR3 comprises 16 residues. CDR1 and CDR2 (germline): KGHDR, SFDVKD. The CDR3 loop reads CATSDRDDRDTDTQYF. Written as DNA, the CDR3 is TGTGCCACCAGTGACAGGGACGACAGGGACACAGATACGCAGTATTTT.

This clonotype was observed a handful of times. Here the CDR3 reads CSARDLVKGINEQYF. CDR3 sequence (DNA): TGCAGTGCTAGAGATCTGGTAAAGGGCATCAACGAGCAGTACTTC. This chain uses TRBV20-1 with TRBJ2-7; D is unresolved. Germline lookup yields CDR1 DFQATT and CDR2 SNEGSKA (reference sequence). V shed 0 bases and J shed 5 bases, with 17 bases lying between them. The CDR3 runs 15 residues.

The chain combines TRBV11-3 with TRBJ2-3; 7 bases align to TRBD2. The CDR3 length is 16 residues. The germline gives CDR1 SGHNT, CDR2 YENEEA. With V trimmed by 1 base and J by 3 bases, 7 bases remained unmatched. The CDR3 region has the DNA TGTGCCAGCAGCTTAGGAGGCGGGGGTATGACAGATACGCAGTATTTT. The encoded protein is CASSLGGGGMTDTQYF.

This clonotype has ten or more counts. The chain combines TRBV9 with TRBJ2-5, with 7 bases fitting TRBD1. The J segment lost 5 bases and the V segment lost 0 bases, leaving 4 bases of the junction unmatched. The V gene's germline CDR1 is SGDLS and CDR2 YYNGEE. The CDR3 totals 14 residues. Here the CDR3 DNA reads TGTGCCAGCAGCGTAGGCCAGGGGGTGGAGACCCAGTACTTC. Translated, it gives CASSVGQGVETQYF.

This clonotype was counted at least ten times. This chain's CDR3 is CASSRLKGAYEQYF. CDR3 DNA: TGTGCCAGCAGTCGCCTGAAGGGAGCCTACGAGCAGTACTTC. The J gene is TRBJ2-7, the V gene TRBV28; maybe TRBD2 (5 bases). With 5 bases removed from V and 2 bases from J, the gap between germline ends came to 13 bases. This CDR3 is 14 amino acids long. CDR1 is MDHEN, CDR2 SYDVKM, per germline.

In its sample, this clonotype was seen many times. The rearrangement joins TRBV11-3 to TRBJ1-2; the D is unclear. V was trimmed by 5 bases and J by 8 bases, leaving 15 bases between them. The CDR3 is 13 residues long. Germline V lookup: CDR1 SGHNT, CDR2 YENEEA. The CDR3 DNA reads as TGTGCCAGCAGCGCTGGAGGCTTGGAGGGCTACACCTTC. Encoded protein: CASSAGGLEGYTF.

J is TRBJ2-7 and V is TRBV18; D is unclear. The CDR3 runs 12 residues. The germline V and J ends were trimmed by 6 bases and 3 bases, with 9 bases remaining between them. The germline CDR1 and CDR2 sequences are KGHSH and LQKENI. The CDR3 loop reads CASSVVDYEQYF. In DNA form, the CDR3 reads TGTGCCAGCTCCGTAGTCGACTACGAGCAGTACTTC.

The chain uses TRBV29-1 and TRBJ2-3; 9 positions match TRBD1. J was trimmed by 0 bases and V by 4 bases; bases with no gene match: 2. The CDR3 is made up of 14 amino acids. Germline lookup yields CDR1 SQVTM and CDR2 ANQGSEA. The CDR3: CSVAGQGSTDTQYF. In DNA, the CDR3 is TGCAGCGTTGCGGGACAGGGTAGCACAGATACGCAGTATTTT.

The J gene is TRBJ1-1, the V gene TRBV27, with TRBD1 as a possible D gene (5 bases). The germline CDR1 and CDR2 sequences are MNHEY and SMNVEV (reference sequence). The V gene lost 3 bases and the J gene lost 3 bases, with 11 bases spanning the gap. There are 14 residues in the CDR3. CDR3 region: CASSFKGRYTEAFF. The CDR3 nucleotides are TGTGCCAGCAGTTTCAAGGGACGCTACACTGAAGCTTTCTTT.

A word on this clonotype: The junction and the germline gene differ at one end; a read error may be behind it. The gene calls are TRBV6-4 and TRBJ2-3; perhaps TRBD2 as D (6 bases). The length of the CDR3 is 16 residues. Germline V gene lookup returns CDR1 MRHNA and CDR2 SNTAGT. As DNA, the CDR3 is TGTGCCGGCAGTGCCATGGGTCAGGTCGGAGGGGATACGCAGTATTTT. Its protein is CAGSAMGQVGGDTQYF.

This clonotype was counted a few times. CDR3 protein: CASGRQREGGYTF. The CDR3 region has the DNA TGTGCCAGCGGCCGACAGAGAGAAGGTGGCTACACCTTC. The rearrangement joins TRBV12-3 or TRBV12-4 to TRBJ1-2; D is perhaps TRBD1 (5 bases). The CDR3 is made up of 13 amino acids. The V end lost 8 bases, the J end lost 7 bases, and 17 bases lay between the germline ends.

The chain recombines TRBV14 with TRBJ2-1; D remains ambiguous. This CDR3 contains 13 residues. The V end was cut by 4 bases, the J end by 9 bases, with 13 bases between. Per germline, CDR1 SGHDN and CDR2 FVKESK. This CDR3 is CASSRATLGEQFF. In DNA form, the CDR3 reads TGTGCCAGCAGCCGGGCTACCTTGGGTGAGCAGTTCTTC.

Many counts were recorded for this clonotype. The chain couples TRBV4-1 to TRBJ2-1, with 7 nucleotides matching TRBD2. Losses at the gene ends were 2 bases for V and 1 base for J; bases not matched to a gene: 8. Germline V gene lookup returns CDR1 MGHRA and CDR2 YSYEKL. The CDR3 length is 17 residues. This CDR3 reads CASSQRGGGASYNEQFF. For the CDR3, the DNA is TGCGCCAGCAGCCAACGAGGCGGGGGTGCTTCCTACAATGAGCAGTTCTTC.

The chain recombines TRBV24-1 with TRBJ2-4; maybe TRBD1 (5 bases). The CDR3 length is 11 residues. Between the trimmed V and J ends, which lost 5 bases and 7 bases, there was a span of 5 bases. Germline V CDR1 and CDR2: KGHDR, SFDVKD. CDR3 in amino acids: CATSAGNIQYF. The CDR3 region has the DNA TGTGCCACCAGTGCAGGGAACATTCAGTACTTC.

The chain joins TRBV20-1 to TRBJ2-7; 8 bases align to TRBD2. The germline V gene encodes CDR1 DFQATT and CDR2 SNEGSKA (reference sequence). CDR3 size: 14 residues. The trim removed 6 bases at V and 2 bases at J, leaving 9 bases unmatched. The CDR3 nucleotides are TGCAGTGCCGGGAGGGGGGGGTTGGCCTACGAGCAGTACTTC. Its protein is CSAGRGGLAYEQYF.

This rearrangement joins TRBV3-1 to TRBJ2-1; TRBD2 matches 7 bases. V lost 4 bases and J lost 4; bases outside the gene matches: 10. In germline, CDR1 is LGHDT, CDR2 YNNKEL (reference sequence). There are 16 residues in the CDR3. DNA for the CDR3: TGTGCCAGCAGCCTCAACCGGGGGGTCAATTACAATGAGCAGTTCTTC. It specifies CASSLNRGVNYNEQFF.

This chain links TRBV27 with TRBJ1-2; D call uncertain. This CDR3 has 12 amino acids. Trimming took 8 bases from V and 5 from J, leaving 12 bases between them. The V gene's germline CDR1 is MNHEY and CDR2 SMNVEV (reference sequence). The CDR3 DNA is TGTGCCAGCGGGAAGGGAGGGTATGGCTACACCTTC. Amino acid sequence: CASGKGGYGYTF.

This clonotype occurred many times. The V and J genes are TRBV3-1 and TRBJ1-2; D is unclear. The CDR3 is made up of 12 amino acids. Trimming stripped 3 bases from V and 13 bases from J, with 15 bases between. Germline-derived CDR1 and CDR2 are LGHDT and YNNKEL (reference sequence). In DNA, the CDR3 is TGTGCCAGCAGCCAGGGAGAACGGGCCGGCACCTTC. It yields the protein CASSQGERAGTF. Together with reference TRBV3-1 and TRBJ1-2, the CDR3 gives the full variable domain: DTAVSQTPKYLVTQMGNDKSIKCEQNLGHDTMYWYKQDSKKFLKIMFSYNNKELIINETVPNRFSPKSPDKAHLNLHINSLELGDSAVYFCASSQGERAGTFGSGTRLTVV.

The sample holds many counts of this clonotype. DNA of the CDR3: TGTGCCACCAGCAGAGGCAGTAATCAGCCCCAGCATTTT. Translated, it gives CATSRGSNQPQHF. The V call is TRBV15, the J call TRBJ1-5; no clear D gene. The CDR3 is 13 amino acids. The V end was cut by 1 base, the J end by 4 bases, with 5 bases between. The V gene's germline CDR1 is LNHNV and CDR2 YYDKDF (reference sequence).

This chain joins TRBV3-1 and TRBJ2-7; a weak D match, TRBD1 (6 bases). The assigned J gene may be wrong: the sequence end matches TRBJ2-5 better. CDR1 is LGHDT, CDR2 YNNKEL, per germline (reference sequence). The CDR3 runs to 15 residues. The chain's CDR3 is CASSQQPRQEETQYF. The DNA for the CDR3 is TGTGCCAGCAGCCAACAACCCCGACAGGAAGAGACCCAGTACTTC.

The CDR3 DNA reads TGTGCCAGCAGTGATTCGGGACACAGCTCCTACAATGAGCAGTTCTTC. Protein: CASSDSGHSSYNEQFF. The chain joins TRBV2 to TRBJ2-1; D perhaps matches TRBD1 (6 bases). Germline CDR1 reads SNHLY; CDR2 reads FYNNEI. V was pared by 3 bases and J by 0 bases, with 12 bases between. The CDR3 has 16 residues.

This sequence joins TRBV20-1 and TRBJ2-3; 10 bases map to TRBD2. CDR3 length equals 16 residues. Losses at the gene ends were 1 base for V and 6 bases for J; bases not matched to a gene: 10. Germline assignment: CDR1 DFQATT and CDR2 SNEGSKA (reference sequence). This chain's CDR3 is CSARGGSGGDFDTQYF. CDR3 coding DNA: TGCAGTGCTAGAGGAGGGAGCGGGGGGGATTTTGATACGCAGTATTTT.

V is TRBV20-1 and J is TRBJ2-7; 7 nucleotides align to TRBD1. J gave up 5 bases and V 4 bases, and 14 bases lay outside the gene matches. Germline V gene lookup returns CDR1 DFQATT and CDR2 SNEGSKA (reference sequence). The CDR3 spans 15 residues. The CDR3 sequence is CSANPNRGLINEQYF. The CDR3, as DNA: TGCAGTGCTAACCCCAACAGGGGCCTAATTAACGAGCAGTACTTC.

CDR3 amino acids: CASAWTSGAADTQYF. CDR3 nucleotide sequence: TGCGCCAGCGCTTGGACTAGCGGGGCGGCAGATACGCAGTATTTT. This sequence joins TRBV4-1 and TRBJ2-3, with 12 bases matching TRBD2. Germline V CDR1 and CDR2: MGHRA, YSYEKL. The CDR3 spans 15 residues. The V and J ends lost 8 bases and 4 bases, in that order; junction bases with no gene match: 7.

There are many counts of this clonotype. The chain is built from TRBV18 and TRBJ2-1; D possibly uses TRBD1 or TRBD2 (5 bases each). The CDR3 covers 13 residues. Germline CDR1 KGHSH, CDR2 LQKENI. V lost 1 base, J lost 7 bases, and 8 bases lay in between. The CDR3 DNA sequence: TGTGCCAGCTCACCACTTGGGGGAAATGAGCAGTTCTTC. Its translation: CASSPLGGNEQFF.

A few counts support this clonotype. The chain carries TRBV20-1 and TRBJ2-5; TRBD1 might be the D (6 bases). The closer fit of TRBJ2-7 to the DNA end suggests the J call may be wrong. Germline V gives CDR1 DFQATT, CDR2 SNEGSKA (reference sequence). The CDR3 has 13 amino acids. The CDR3 region has the DNA TGCAGTGCAGCCCGCCAGGGGACCTACGAGCAGTACTTC. Protein: CSAARQGTYEQYF.

A few counts support this clonotype. V is TRBV20-1 and J is TRBJ2-7, with D possibly matching TRBD1 (6 bases). CDR1 DFQATT and CDR2 SNEGSKA come from the germline V gene (reference sequence). The CDR3 covers 13 residues. The V end lost 5 bases, the J end lost 1 base, and 12 bases lay between the germline ends. CDR3 sequence (DNA): TGCAGTGCTGGTGCAGGGGATTCCTACGAGCAGTACTTC. It codes for CSAGAGDSYEQYF.